This TCR beta chain was obtained from a study of T-cell memory formation after mild COVID-19. Germline loops: CDR1 MNHEY, CDR2 SVGAGI. V lost 4 bases and J 2 bases, leaving 11 bases between the germline ends. The CDR3 sequence is 14 residues long. TCRdb re-called the 5' RACE reads through MiXCR, storing one row per CDR3 protein. The sample consists of fewer than 500,000 distinct CDR3 sequences, around a quarter of them appearing once. The gene calls are TRBV6-5 and TRBJ2-5; unclear D gene. The sequenced material came from PBMCs or a T cell subset sorted from them (not recorded which). This receptor was identified in an adult woman who had mild COVID-19 (a few samples of this study predate the infection). Cell type and time point are not known. CDR3 region: CASSLEKEQETQYF. CDR3 bases: TGTGCCAGCAGTTTGGAAAAGGAGCAAGAGACCCAGTACTTC.